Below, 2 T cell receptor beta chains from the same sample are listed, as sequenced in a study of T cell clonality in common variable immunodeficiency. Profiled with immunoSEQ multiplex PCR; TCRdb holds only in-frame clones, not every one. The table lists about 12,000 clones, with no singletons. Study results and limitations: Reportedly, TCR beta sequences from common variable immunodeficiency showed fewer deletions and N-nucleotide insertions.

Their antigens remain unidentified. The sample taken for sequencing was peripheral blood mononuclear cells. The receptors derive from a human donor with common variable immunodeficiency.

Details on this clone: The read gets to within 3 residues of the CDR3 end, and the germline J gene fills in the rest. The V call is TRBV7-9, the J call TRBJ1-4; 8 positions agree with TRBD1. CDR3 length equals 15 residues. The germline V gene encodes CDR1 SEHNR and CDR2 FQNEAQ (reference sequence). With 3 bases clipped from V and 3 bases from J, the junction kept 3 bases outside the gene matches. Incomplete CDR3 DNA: TGTGCCAGCAGCTTGGGACAGGCAGCTAATGAAAAA. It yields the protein CASSLGQAANEK. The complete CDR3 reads CASSLGQAANEKLFF.

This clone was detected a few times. The covered CDR3 bases are TGTGCCGGCGCAGGGGACGAAGTTCAGCCC. This sequence encodes CAGAGDEVQP. The complete CDR3 protein is CAGAGDEVQPQHF. The chain employs TRBV2 and TRBJ1-5, with a possible D match to TRBD1 (6 bases). Coverage ceases 3 residues before the CDR3 finishes, and the germline J gene fills in the end. The germline V gene has CDR1 SNHLY and CDR2 FYNNEI. The germline V and J ends were trimmed by 11 bases and 6 bases, with 17 bases remaining between them. The CDR3 totals 13 residues.